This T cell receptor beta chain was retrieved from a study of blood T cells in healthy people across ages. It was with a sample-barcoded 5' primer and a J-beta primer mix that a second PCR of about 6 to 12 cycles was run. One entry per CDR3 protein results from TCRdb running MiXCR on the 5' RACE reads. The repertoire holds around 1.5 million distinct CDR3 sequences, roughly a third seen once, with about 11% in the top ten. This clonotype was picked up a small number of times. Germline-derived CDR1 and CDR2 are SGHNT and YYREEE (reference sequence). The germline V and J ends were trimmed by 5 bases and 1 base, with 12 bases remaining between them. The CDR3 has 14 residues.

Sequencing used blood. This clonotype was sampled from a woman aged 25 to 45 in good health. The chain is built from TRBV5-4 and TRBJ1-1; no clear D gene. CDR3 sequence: CASSLNLPNTEAFF. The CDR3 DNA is TGTGCCAGCAGTTTAAACCTACCGAACACTGAAGCTTTCTTT.